This T cell receptor beta chain derives from a study of T cells in Graves' hyperthyroidism and ophthalmopathy (dated by TCRdb to the late 2010s). Regarding the research as a whole: Peripheral blood samples were taken at the time of initial diagnosis, prior to any treatment. An independent validation cohort of fewer than 20 hyperthyroidism patients and 17 patients who later progressed to ophthalmopathy tested prospective prediction of ophthalmopathy. TCR Vbeta CDR3 sequencing of 140 or so peripheral blood samples (43 ophthalmopathy, about 74 hyperthyroidism and about 17 progressor patients) is reported in the paper. A discovery cohort of around 98 patients, roughly 45 with Graves' ophthalmopathy and roughly 59 with stable Graves' hyperthyroidism, was used to find distinguishing TCR V-J signatures. The 100 discovery patients were randomly split 7:3 into training and test sets. Once sampling was done, hyperthyroidism patients were given methimazole at a starting dose of 30 mg daily, whereas ophthalmopathy patients were given high-dose intravenous methylprednisolone. The study also compared thyroid tissue and blood T-cell repertoires from roughly six Graves' hyperthyroidism patients. General conclusions and limits of the study: In cross-validation, a model built on a 13 V-J signature told ophthalmopathy apart from stable hyperthyroidism with under 90% sensitivity and about 81% specificity, and in testing the same model reached 80%/75%. Sample size was not statistically predetermined, and investigators were not blinded to group allocation. During validation, the model predicted progression to ophthalmopathy a median of about 6.5 months ahead of onset, with approximately 70% sensitivity and less than 85% specificity. Most expanded thyroid clonotypes (frequency above 0.001) were also detected in blood, a finding suggesting that blood repertoires may reflect thyroid immune responses.

Many counts were recorded for this clonotype. Its antigen is unknown. No base-level quality is on record; no much larger clone is a single base apart. The TCR beta CDR3 regions were amplified from RNA transcripts. A first-round RT-PCR of the TCR CDR3 used the HTBI primer set with the Qiagen OneStep RT-PCR kit. A second multiplex PCR round built the libraries, followed by size selection and purification. The libraries were sequenced on an Illumina HiSeq2000 using paired-end 100 bp reads. The authors' analysis ran thus. SOAPnuke was used to process the raw data, removing reads that contained adapters or uncalled bases, had a mean Phred below 15, or lacked an exact match to the constant primer or identifier. COPE v1.2.5 was used to merge high-quality paired reads, and clonotypes were defined as unique nucleotide sequences. MiTCR v1.1 was used to align clonotypes to the IMGT TRBV, TRBD and TRBJ reference segments. The analysis included only V-J combinations with a frequency above 0.0001, which together covered approximately 99% of the repertoires. A TCS score was defined as the ratio of F50 (clonal expansion) to E x V (chaos), with BLOSUM62-based TCRdist applied between CDR3 peptides within each V-J. Welch's t-statistics and random forest reduced roughly 540 V-J features to about 12, which were used in a naive Bayes classifier (R e1071). TCRdb took the public reads, trimmed them with fastp at Q25, ran MiXCR for clone calling and kept in-frame beta chains. For every CDR3 protein sequence, its rows merge into one entry that carries the most common genes and DNA. The V and J calls and clone size come from TCRdb's table, not from the authors' own analysis. Counted in this sample were around 280,000 distinct CDR3 sequences; about an eighth of them appeared once. The ten largest clones capture about 8% of the sample.

Hyperthyroidism patients were newly diagnosed, had a disease duration of under 2 months, and were aged 18 to 65 years. Any patient with an uncontrolled infection, another autoimmune disease, pregnancy or lactation was excluded. Clinical symptoms, serum thyroxine and TRAb, thyroid ultrasound, and orbital computed tomography formed the basis for the diagnoses. For progressor patients, blood was drawn at the first diagnosis of hyperthyroidism, before any ophthalmopathy symptoms had appeared. PBMCs were isolated from 7.5 to 10 ml of fresh peripheral blood by Ficoll-Paque density gradient centrifugation. Progressor patients were first diagnosed with Graves' hyperthyroidism and then developed ophthalmopathy during follow-up. Total RNA was extracted using Trizol reagent, and RNA quality was assessed on an Agilent 2100 Bioanalyzer. CDR1 and CDR2 are drawn from the germline V gene: SGHVS, FNYEAQ. The trim is 1 base for V and 3 bases for J, with a gap of 13 bases between the germline ends. The CDR3, from cysteine to phenylalanine, totals 16 residues. The entry retains the CDR3 DNA only, 48 bases that are in frame from base 1.

The sequence was obtained from a woman aged 25 to 39 with Graves' hyperthyroidism that later progressed to Graves' ophthalmopathy. The sequenced material came from blood. This chain is built from TRBV7-6 and TRBJ2-1; a weak D assignment points to TRBD2 (6 bases agree). Read as DNA, the sequence is TGTGCCAGCAGCTTAGGAGGAGGGACTTACTACAATGAGCAGTTCTTC. This encodes CASSLGGGTYYNEQFF.